The clone carrying this T cell receptor (beta chain) was counted a few times. Its specificity is not known. The sample originates from a study of identical twins. Study-wide findings and caveats: Excess twin sharing in beta out-of-frame sequences was weaker.

TCRdb reanalysed the 5' RACE reads using MiXCR and keeps one entry per CDR3 protein. The sample has about 390,000 distinct CDR3 sequences, around 9% seen once. CDR3 size: 16 residues. The ends were cut back, 1 base at V and 4 bases at J, with 14 bases in the middle. Germline V gene lookup returns CDR1 MGHRA and CDR2 YSYEKL. Specimen: naive T cells sorted from blood. The sequence came from a woman in her forties or fifties in good health. The chain couples TRBV4-1 to TRBJ1-5; D remains unclear. The CDR3, as DNA: TGCGCCAGCAGCCAAGGGCGCGGCAGTCGAAATCAGCCCCAGCATTTT. This translates into CASSQGRGSRNQPQHF.